This note documents a single T cell receptor (beta chain) sequence. The antigen remains unidentified. This CDR3 has 13 residues. The V gene's germline CDR1 is SGHKS and CDR2 YYEKEE (reference sequence). V lost 4 bases to trimming and J lost 11 bases; unmatched junction nucleotides: 7. Regarding time point: after dendritic cell vaccination, including at tumor progression/relapse. The PCR used 60 V beta and 13 J beta primers. Libraries were prepared by immunoSEQ multiplex PCR; TCRdb keeps only in-frame clonotypes and omits some of them. The table includes about 46,000 clones, around 91% detected once. The sample originates from a study of glioma-infiltrating T cells after dendritic cell vaccination. General study points: Few patients contributed both blood and tumor specimens.

Material: blood, obtained after dendritic cell vaccination. The chain links TRBV5-5 to TRBJ2-1; 9 bases are shared with TRBD1. This receptor was taken from a human donor with glioblastoma. CDR3 sequence reads: CASSIGTGLQQFF. In DNA, the CDR3 is TGTGCCAGCAGCATAGGGACAGGGCTCCAGCAGTTCTTC.